Presented here are 20 T cell receptor beta chains from one specimen sequenced in a study of persistence of HIV-infected CD4 T cells (dated by TCRdb to about 2020). The immunoSEQ hsTCRB assay version 4, run in survey mode, was used to sequence TCRbeta repertoires from genomic DNA. In its TCRdb copy, this immuneACCESS table keeps in-frame sequences only and misses some clones. Where compared with another copy, unresolved V genes explain less than half of these, and the others have no known cause. For this sample the table gives approximately 26,000 clones, of which around 73% were detected only once. Together, the top ten hold about 0.8% of the sample. Their antigens are not known. Interpreted using the paper, the treatment or condition label stands for: suppressive antiretroviral therapy. Lysates of CMV-infected fibroblasts at about 10 ug/mL were used to stimulate the cells. Memory populations depleted of antigen-responding cells were obtained by sorting nonresponding CD40L-negative CD69-negative CD45RO-high memory CD4+ T cells.

The source was CD4+ T cells sorted from PBMCs after 18-hour stimulation, collected from a patient who received antiretroviral therapy. Interpreted using the paper, the cell subset or site label stands for: CD40L-CD69- CD45RO-high memory CD4 T cells not responding to CMV lysate. These receptors all stem from an adult woman with HIV who was CMV-seropositive.

The chain couples TRBV27 to TRBJ2-7; TRBD1 is a possible D gene (6 bases). Trimming removed 4 bases from V and 6 bases from J, with 13 bases in between. CDR1 is MNHEY and CDR2 is SMNVEV in the germline V gene (reference sequence). The CDR3 has 13 residues. This chain's CDR3 is CASSSYRDTEQYV. For the CDR3, the DNA is TGTGCCAGCAGTTCATACCGGGACACCGAGCAGTACGTC.

The gene calls are TRBV28 and TRBJ2-5; 8 bases line up with TRBD1. V dropped 2 bases and J dropped 4; count of bases not matched to a gene: 0. The CDR3 contains 13 residues. CDR1 MDHEN and CDR2 SYDVKM come from the germline V gene. The CDR3 DNA sequence: TGTGCCAGCAGTTTAACAGGGGGAGAGACCCAGTACTTC. The encoded protein is CASSLTGGETQYF.

V and J are TRBV6-5 and TRBJ2-2; no clear D gene. This CDR3 has 12 amino acids. Germline V lookup: CDR1 MNHEY, CDR2 SVGAGI. V was shortened by 6 bases and J by 6 bases, with 8 bases between the two germline ends. In DNA form, the CDR3 reads TGTGCCAGCAGCACCGGGCCCGGGGAGCTGTTTTTT. Residues: CASSTGPGELFF.

The chain is built from TRBV11-1 and TRBJ1-3; tentatively, D is TRBD1 (6 bases). V was pared by 4 bases and J by 0 bases, with 10 bases between. This CDR3 is 15 amino acids long. Germline V gene sequence: CDR1 SGHAT, CDR2 FQDESV (reference sequence). The CDR3 here is CASSSTGRSGNTIYF. As DNA, the CDR3 is TGTGCCAGCAGCTCGACAGGACGCTCTGGAAACACCATATATTTT.

The chain is built from TRBV25-1 and TRBJ2-3; 9 bases align to TRBD2. Germline V gene lookup returns CDR1 MGHDK and CDR2 SYGVNS. The CDR3 runs 16 residues. J gave up 4 bases and V 1 base, and 6 bases lay outside the gene matches. Here the CDR3 DNA reads TGTGCCAGCAGTGAATTGGGGGGACTAGCAGCAGATACGCAGTATTTT. This codes for CASSELGGLAADTQYF. The full variable domain, completed using reference TRBV25-1 and TRBJ2-3, is EADIYQTPRYLVIGTGKKITLECSQTMGHDKMYWYQQDPGMELHLIHYSYGVNSTEKGDLSSESTVSRIRTEHFPLTLESARPSHTSQYLCASSELGGLAADTQYFGPGTRLTVL.

This sequence joins TRBV19 and TRBJ1-2, with D tentatively TRBD1 (5 bases). The CDR3 totals 12 residues. V was clipped by 5 bases and J by 3 bases, with 7 bases between them. CDR1 and CDR2 from the germline V gene are LNHDA and SQIVND (reference sequence). The DNA of the CDR3 is TGTGCCAGTAGTTCCAGGGACTATGGCTACACCTTC. This translates into CASSSRDYGYTF.

The rearrangement uses TRBV29-1 and TRBJ1-1; TRBD1 aligns across 7 bases. Germline assignment: CDR1 SQVTM and CDR2 ANQGSEA. V was clipped by 4 bases and J by 6 bases; unmatched bases: 11. The CDR3 is 14 amino acids. Here the CDR3 DNA reads TGCAGCGTTGGAATAGGGGGCACGGAGGCTGAAGCTTTCTTT. It yields the protein CSVGIGGTEAEAFF.

The chain uses TRBV5-5 and TRBJ2-5; no definite D call. The germline V gene has CDR1 SGHKS and CDR2 YYEKEE (reference sequence). The V end was cut by 4 bases, the J end by 2 bases, with 12 bases between. The CDR3 has 14 residues. The CDR3 protein is CASSRIPEQETQYF. As DNA, the CDR3 is TGTGCCAGCAGCCGAATTCCGGAGCAAGAGACCCAGTACTTC.

The rearrangement links TRBV27 to TRBJ1-2, with a tentative D call TRBD1 (5 bases). Trimming removed 9 bases from V and 8 bases from J, with 13 bases in between. Germline CDR1 is MNHEY and CDR2 is SMNVEV (reference sequence). This CDR3 is 11 amino acids long. The CDR3 coding sequence is TGTGCCAGGCGGGGGGGTGAGGGCTACACCTTC. Translating gives CARRGGEGYTF.

The rearrangement joins TRBV12-3 or TRBV12-4 to TRBJ2-2; D is unresolved. This CDR3 contains 13 residues. V was shortened by 2 bases and J by 6 bases, with 7 bases between the two germline ends. The chain's CDR3 is CASSLKGPGELFF. The DNA for the CDR3 is TGTGCCAGCAGTTTAAAAGGGCCCGGGGAGCTGTTTTTT.

The rearrangement links TRBV5-1 to TRBJ2-2; D might be TRBD1 (5 bases). The ends were cut back, 1 base at V and 3 bases at J, with 10 bases in the middle. The CDR3 loop spans 15 amino acids. From germline, CDR1 is SGHRS and CDR2 YFSETQ. CDR3 sequence reads: CASSLTGVDTGELFF. CDR3 bases: TGCGCCAGCAGCTTGACAGGTGTAGACACCGGGGAGCTGTTTTTT.

CDR3 sequence (DNA): TGTGCCAGCAGACCCCGGGACAGGGGGCGTATTGGTGGTGAGCAGTTCTTC. Translated, it gives CASRPRDRGRIGGEQFF. J is TRBJ2-1 and V is TRBV7-8; TRBD1 matches at 12 bases. V was clipped by 6 bases and J by 9 bases; unmatched bases: 15. CDR1 is SGHVS, CDR2 FQNEAQ, per germline. This CDR3 is built from 17 residues.

The V call is TRBV6-5, the J call TRBJ1-1; no clear D. Germline V CDR1 and CDR2: MNHEY, SVGAGI. V was clipped by 7 bases and J by 0 bases, with 9 bases between them. CDR3 size: 13 residues. CDR3 nucleotide sequence: TGTGCCAGCACCGGGGTCATGAACACTGAAGCTTTCTTT. Its protein is CASTGVMNTEAFF.

This CDR3 is CASRSTTDTQYF. DNA for the CDR3: TGTGCCAGCAGAAGCACCACAGATACGCAGTATTTT. The chain recombines TRBV2 with TRBJ2-3; D gene unclear. V gave up 6 bases and J gave up 2 bases, with 6 bases separating them. The CDR3 has 12 residues. Germline assignment: CDR1 SNHLY and CDR2 FYNNEI.

This chain joins TRBV9 and TRBJ1-1, with 9 bases matching TRBD1. Germline trimming cut 2 bases from V and 6 bases from J; bases unmatched to any gene: 8. The V gene's germline CDR1 is SGDLS and CDR2 YYNGEE. This CDR3 is built from 15 residues. The chain's CDR3 is CASSVLGQGTAEAFF. The CDR3 DNA follows: TGTGCCAGCAGCGTCCTGGGACAGGGAACGGCTGAAGCTTTCTTT. The full variable domain, rest sourced from reference TRBV9 and TRBJ1-1, is DSGVTQTPKHLITATGQRVTLRCSPRSGDLSVYWYQQSLDQGLQFLIQYYNGEERAKGNILERFSAQQFPDLHSELNLSSLELGDSALYFCASSVLGQGTAEAFFGQGTRLTVV.

The rearrangement joins TRBV18 to TRBJ1-1; possibly TRBD1 for D (6 bases). V was trimmed by 3 bases and J by 1 base, leaving 15 bases between them. The germline V gene has CDR1 KGHSH and CDR2 LQKENI. The CDR3 is 16 residues long. The CDR3 region is CASSPRGGLENTEAFF. CDR3 DNA sequence: TGTGCCAGCTCACCTAGGGGGGGGCTAGAGAACACTGAAGCTTTCTTT.

The chain uses TRBV4-1 and TRBJ1-4; perhaps TRBD1 as D (5 bases). The CDR3 runs 14 residues. CDR1 is MGHRA, CDR2 YSYEKL, per germline. Trimming stripped 7 bases from V and 8 bases from J, with 17 bases between. The CDR3 loop is CASTPTEIREKLFF. The CDR3 DNA sequence: TGCGCCAGCACCCCGACAGAAATTAGGGAAAAACTGTTTTTT.

CDR3 residues: CASSQPGQGSGELFF. CDR3 coding DNA: TGTGCCAGCAGCCAACCGGGACAGGGGAGCGGGGAGCTGTTTTTT. The chain has TRBV3-1 (or the pseudogene TRBV3-2) and TRBJ2-2; TRBD1 aligns across 10 bases. Germline V gene data show CDR1 as LGHDT and CDR2 as YNNKEL (reference sequence). V gave up 2 bases and J gave up 7 bases; unmatched junction bases: 4. The CDR3 spans 15 residues.

The rearrangement links TRBV6-5 to TRBJ1-1, with 7 nucleotides matching TRBD1. CDR1 MNHEY and CDR2 SVGAGI come from the germline V gene. The CDR3 runs 12 residues. J was trimmed by 12 bases and V by 10 bases; bases with no gene match: 14. CDR3 sequence: CATRQGSSGTFF. DNA of the CDR3: TGTGCCACACGACAGGGTTCCAGCGGGACTTTCTTT.

This sequence joins TRBV7-8 and TRBJ1-5; D uncertain. In germline, CDR1 is SGHVS, CDR2 FQNEAQ. The CDR3 sequence is 15 residues long. Trimming removed 5 bases from V and 1 base from J, with 12 bases in between. CDR3 nucleotides: TGTGCCAGCAGCCCAAGGACGGCAAGCAATCAGCCCCAGCATTTT. Protein: CASSPRTASNQPQHF. Drawing the rest from reference TRBV7-8 and TRBJ1-5, the complete variable domain is GAGVSQSPRYKVAKRGQDVALRCDPISGHVSLFWYQQALGQGPEFLTYFQNEAQLDKSGLPSDRFFAERPEGSVSTLKIQRTQQEDSAVYLCASSPRTASNQPQHFGDGTRLSIL.